The source of this TCR beta chain is a study of blood T cells in healthy people across ages. Alongside a J-beta primer mix, a sample-barcoded 5' primer served in a second PCR lasting 7 to 11 cycles. Via MiXCR, TCRdb re-called the 5' RACE reads, giving one row per CDR3 protein. The sample has around 990,000 distinct CDR3 sequences, approximately 25% seen once. This clonotype came up a few times. This CDR3 has 12 amino acids. Germline CDR1 and CDR2: MGHRA and YSYEKL. The V gene end was trimmed by 3 bases and the J gene end by 10 bases; junction bases not matched to a gene: 3. These data were also reused for a study on T cells of mothers and their children.

The J gene is TRBJ2-1, the V gene TRBV4-1; TRBD2 aligns across 7 bases. Sequencing was done on a sample of blood. The clonotype originates from a girl aged 2 to 9 in good health. The CDR3 coding sequence is TGCGCCAGCAGCCATGGGGGGGGAGAGCAGTTCTTC. This sequence encodes CASSHGGGEQFF.